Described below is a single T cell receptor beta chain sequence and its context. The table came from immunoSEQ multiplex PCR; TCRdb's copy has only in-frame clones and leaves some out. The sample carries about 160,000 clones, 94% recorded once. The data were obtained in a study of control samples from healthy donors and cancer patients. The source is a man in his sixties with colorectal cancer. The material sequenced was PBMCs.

DNA for the CDR3: TGTGCCAGCAGTCCGGGGACAGACTACGAGCAGTACTTC. Protein: CASSPGTDYEQYF. The chain links TRBV6-5 to TRBJ2-7; 7 bases map to TRBD1. Germline V lookup: CDR1 MNHEY, CDR2 SVGAGI. The CDR3 loop spans 13 amino acids. The V gene end was trimmed by 5 bases and the J gene end by 3 bases; junction bases not matched to a gene: 4.